These 13 T cell receptor beta chains came from one sample sequenced in a study of shared clonotypes between healthy human individuals. Some clones are missing from TCRdb's copy, which holds only in-frame ones; the method was immunoSEQ multiplex PCR. The sample has around 440,000 clones, approximately 80% seen once. Input material: PBMCs. The receptors were gathered from a woman between 40 and 55 years old in good health. Some clones in this sample may be carry-over from other donors' samples.

Comment on this clone: Possible read error: a much larger clone is one base away. The identical CDR3 is also encoded by other nucleotide sequences in the sample. The V and J genes are TRBV19 and TRBJ1-1, with D uncertain. Germline loops: CDR1 LNHDA, CDR2 SQIVND (reference sequence). This CDR3 has 14 residues. CDR3 bases: TGTGCCAGTAGGTTCGGACCCACTCTCTTCGAAGCCTTCTTT. Amino acid sequence: CASRFGPTLFEAFF.

In this sample, this clone turned up many times. The same CDR3 also results from other DNA sequences found in this sample. The V call is TRBV4-2, the J call TRBJ1-2; 7 bases match TRBD1. The ends lost 0 bases at V and 4 bases at J; junction bases unmatched: 5. The CDR3 spans 15 residues. The germline V gene has CDR1 LGHNA and CDR2 YNFKEQ. The CDR3 DNA reads TGTGCCAGCAGCCAAGATCCGGACAGGCTCTATGGCTACACCTTC. Amino acids: CASSQDPDRLYGYTF.

Worth noting for this clone: Possible read error: a much larger clone is one base away. The J gene is TRBJ2-6, the V gene TRBV11-2; TRBD2 matches 8 bases. The CDR3 consists of 16 residues. The germline gives CDR1 SGHAT, CDR2 FQNNGV. CDR3 residues: CASGFGGASGANVLTF. The DNA for the CDR3 is TGTGCCAGCGGCTTCGGGGGGGCTTCTGGGGCCAACGTCCTGACTTTC.

V gene TRBV15 combines with J gene TRBJ2-1, with 7 bases matching TRBD1. In germline, CDR1 is LNHNV, CDR2 YYDKDF (reference sequence). The V and J ends lost 1 base and 4 bases, in that order; junction bases with no gene match: 4. The CDR3 length is 15 residues. CDR3 region: CATSRAGGPYNEQFF. As DNA, the CDR3 is TGTGCCACCAGCAGAGCAGGGGGTCCTTACAATGAGCAGTTCTTC.

The genes are TRBV9 and TRBJ2-7; TRBD1 aligns across 11 bases. Germline V CDR1 and CDR2: SGDLS, YYNGEE. The CDR3 is 14 residues long. The J segment lost 2 bases and the V segment lost 4 bases, leaving 2 bases of the junction unmatched. CDR3 sequence: CASSPGQGAYEQYF. The CDR3 nucleotides are TGTGCCAGCAGCCCGGGACAGGGGGCCTACGAGCAGTACTTC.

With respect to this clone: This is likely an artifact of a read error, given a far larger clone one base away. The same CDR3 is also encoded by other DNA sequences in this sample. The V and J genes are TRBV28 and TRBJ1-2, with D hard to call. The CDR3 spans 11 residues. CDR1 and CDR2 (germline): MDHEN, SYDVKM. CDR3 DNA sequence: TGTGCCAGCAGTTCCTTACGAGGCTACACCTTT. This encodes CASSSLRGYTF.

This rearrangement joins TRBV6-1 to TRBJ1-2; no reliable D call. CDR1 MNHNS and CDR2 SASEGT come from the germline V gene. The V end lost 4 bases, the J end lost 0 bases, and 12 bases lay between the germline ends. This CDR3 region has 15 residues. This CDR3 is CASSGKTVPNYGYTF. DNA of the CDR3: TGTGCCAGCAGTGGAAAAACAGTTCCTAACTATGGCTACACCTTC.

The chain is built from TRBV19 and TRBJ1-2; 9 positions agree with TRBD1. CDR3 length: 13 amino acids. The trim removed 7 bases at V and 4 bases at J, leaving 4 bases unmatched. Per the germline V gene, CDR1 is LNHDA and CDR2 is SQIVND (reference sequence). The CDR3 DNA sequence: TGTGCCAGTATGGACAGGGGAAGCTATGGCTACACCTTC. It yields the protein CASMDRGSYGYTF.

As to this clone: The sample has other DNA sequences that encode this CDR3 too. The chain joins TRBV5-1 to TRBJ2-7; D unresolved. CDR3 length equals 15 residues. Per germline, CDR1 SGHRS and CDR2 YFSETQ. V was cut by 0 bases and J by 0 bases, with 10 bases left in between. CDR3 in amino acids: CASSLVGGSSYEQYF. The DNA for the CDR3 is TGCGCCAGCAGCTTGGTAGGCGGAAGCTCCTACGAGCAGTACTTC.

The chain employs TRBV28 and TRBJ2-2, with 7 bases lining up with TRBD1. Germline lookup yields CDR1 MDHEN and CDR2 SYDVKM. V lost 5 bases, J lost 5 bases, and 14 bases stayed unmatched. The CDR3 is 17 amino acids. DNA of the CDR3: TGTGCCAGCAGTCGGGGCTTAACAGGGGTTACTACCGGGGAGCTGTTTTTT. Its translation: CASSRGLTGVTTGELFF.

This clone has at least ten counts. J is TRBJ1-5 and V is TRBV30, with D unclear. The CDR3 is 13 amino acids. V dropped 2 bases and J dropped 7 bases, with 12 bases sitting between them. Germline V gene sequence: CDR1 GTSNPN, CDR2 SVGIG (reference sequence). Here the CDR3 reads CAWSFGSGQPQHF. The CDR3 coding sequence is TGTGCCTGGAGTTTCGGGTCAGGACAGCCCCAGCATTTT.

The gene calls are TRBV5-1 and TRBJ1-3; no reliable D call. The germline V gene encodes CDR1 SGHRS and CDR2 YFSETQ. The CDR3 length is 13 residues. V lost 3 bases and J 2 bases, leaving 6 bases between the germline ends. The CDR3 spells CASSSHTGNTIYF. In DNA, the CDR3 is TGCGCCAGCAGCTCACACACTGGAAACACCATATATTTT.

The J gene is TRBJ2-1, the V gene TRBV23-1; perhaps TRBD1 as D (6 bases). TRBV23-1 is placed among ORFs of uncertain function. This CDR3 has 16 amino acids. V dropped 10 bases and J dropped 0 bases, with 19 bases sitting between them. For the CDR3, the DNA is TGCGCCACCAACATTCCCAGGGGCCGCTCCTACAATGAGCAGTTCTTC. This gives the protein CATNIPRGRSYNEQFF.